This TCR beta chain appears in the sequencing data of a study of control samples from healthy donors and cancer patients. Clones were sequenced by immunoSEQ multiplex PCR, and TCRdb holds only the in-frame ones, with some missing. Of some 98,000 clones in the sample, around 84% were seen once. This clone was observed a single time. The CDR3 runs 12 residues. CDR1 is SEHNR and CDR2 is FQNEAQ in the germline V gene (reference sequence). V was trimmed by 4 bases and J by 6 bases, leaving 6 bases between them. This receptor was obtained from a man in his 70s with lung cancer. This sequence joins TRBV7-9 and TRBJ2-2; D gene uncertain. Material: PBMCs. Written as DNA, the CDR3 is TGTGCCAGCAGCTCCGTGGCCGGGGAGCTGTTTTTT. This codes for CASSSVAGELFF.